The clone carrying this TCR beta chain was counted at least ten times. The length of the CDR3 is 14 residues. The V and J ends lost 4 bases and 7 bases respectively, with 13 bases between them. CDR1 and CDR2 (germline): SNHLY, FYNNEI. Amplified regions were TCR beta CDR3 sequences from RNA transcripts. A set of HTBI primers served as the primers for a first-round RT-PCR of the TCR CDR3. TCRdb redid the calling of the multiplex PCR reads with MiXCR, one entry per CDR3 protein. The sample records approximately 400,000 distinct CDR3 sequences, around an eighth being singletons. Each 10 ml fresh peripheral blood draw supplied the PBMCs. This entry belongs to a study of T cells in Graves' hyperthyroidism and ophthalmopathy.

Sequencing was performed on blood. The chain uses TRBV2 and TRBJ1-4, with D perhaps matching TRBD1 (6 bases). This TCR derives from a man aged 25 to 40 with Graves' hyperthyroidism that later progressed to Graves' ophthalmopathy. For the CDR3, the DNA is TGTGCCAGCAGTGCAGGGGATGGGAGTGAAAAACTGTTTTTT. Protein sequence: CASSAGDGSEKLFF.